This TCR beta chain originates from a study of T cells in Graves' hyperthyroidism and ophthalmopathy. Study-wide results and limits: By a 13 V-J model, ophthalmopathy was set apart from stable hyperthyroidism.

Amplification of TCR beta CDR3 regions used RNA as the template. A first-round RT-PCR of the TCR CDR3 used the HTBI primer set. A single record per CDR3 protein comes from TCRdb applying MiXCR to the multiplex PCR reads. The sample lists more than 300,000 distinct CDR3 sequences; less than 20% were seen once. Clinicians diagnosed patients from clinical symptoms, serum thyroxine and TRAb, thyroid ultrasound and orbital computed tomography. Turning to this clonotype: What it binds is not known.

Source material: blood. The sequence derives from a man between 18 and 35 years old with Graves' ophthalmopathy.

This CDR3 reads CASRSAGTGFNEQYF. In DNA, the CDR3 is TGTGCCAGCAGATCTGCTGGGACAGGGTTCAACGAGCAGTACTTC. This rearrangement joins TRBV28 to TRBJ2-7; 9 bases fit TRBD1. The CDR3 is made up of 15 amino acids. V lost 6 bases to trimming and J lost 5 bases; unmatched junction nucleotides: 11. Germline V gene sequence: CDR1 MDHEN, CDR2 SYDVKM.